Listed below are T cell receptor beta chains from one sample, sequenced in a study of blood T cell repertoires in COVID-19. Clones were read by immunoSEQ multiplex PCR, and TCRdb kept only the in-frame ones, dropping some. The table records roughly 320,000 clones, about nine tenths of them present only once. Sequenced: peripheral blood. Receptors originate from a woman aged 25 to 39 with COVID-19, enrolled during active disease. The CDR3 runs from the conserved cysteine through the conserved F or W. Fields, in order: CDR3 DNA, CDR3 protein, J gene, V gene, clone size, D gene, CDR3 length. The D gene is left open where the match is weak. Clone size is stated in some rows and not others, as once, few, many or a class when expanded.

cdr3_nt: TGTGCCAGCTCACCAAGGACAGGGGGAGGGAATGAGCAGTTCTTC
cdr3_aa: CASSPRTGGGNEQFF
j_call: TRBJ2-1
v_call: TRBV18
clone_size: .
d_call: TRBD1
cdr3_length: 15

cdr3_nt: TGTGCCAGCAGTTACTTTACAGGGGGCGCAGATGGCTACACCTTC
cdr3_aa: CASSYFTGGADGYTF
j_call: TRBJ1-2
v_call: TRBV6-6
clone_size: once
d_call: TRBD1
cdr3_length: 15

cdr3_nt: TGTGCCAGCAGTTACTCTGCAGGGACTGAGACCCAGTACTTC
cdr3_aa: CASSYSAGTETQYF
j_call: TRBJ2-5
v_call: TRBV6-5
clone_size: .
d_call: .
cdr3_length: 14

cdr3_nt: TGTGCCAGCAGTTGGACAGGGGCTTCATATGGCTACACCTTC
cdr3_aa: CASSWTGASYGYTF
j_call: TRBJ1-2
v_call: TRBV6-5
clone_size: .
d_call: TRBD1
cdr3_length: 14

cdr3_nt: TGTGCCAGCAAGGAGGAGGGGGGGGAAAAACTGTTTTTT
cdr3_aa: CASKEEGGEKLFF
j_call: TRBJ1-4
v_call: TRBV2
clone_size: .
d_call: .
cdr3_length: 13

cdr3_nt: TGTGCCAGCAGCCCTGAGATTTCTTATTCACCCCTCCACTTT
cdr3_aa: CASSPEISYSPLHF
j_call: TRBJ1-6
v_call: TRBV3-1/TRBV3-2
clone_size: .
d_call: .
cdr3_length: 14

cdr3_nt: TGCAGTGCCACAGGGGGAAATGAAGCTTTCTTT
cdr3_aa: CSATGGNEAFF
j_call: TRBJ1-1
v_call: TRBV20-1
clone_size: .
d_call: TRBD1
cdr3_length: 11

cdr3_nt: TGTGCCAGCAGCTTAACCCAGGGTTCCCTCCGCACAGATACGCAGTATTTT
cdr3_aa: CASSLTQGSLRTDTQYF
j_call: TRBJ2-3
v_call: TRBV7-2
clone_size: .
d_call: .
cdr3_length: 17

cdr3_nt: TGTGCCAGCAGCGACAGGGACAGGGACATGAACACTGAAGCTTTCTTT
cdr3_aa: CASSDRDRDMNTEAFF
j_call: TRBJ1-1
v_call: TRBV7-8
clone_size: .
d_call: TRBD1
cdr3_length: 16

cdr3_nt: TGTGCCAGCAGCTCGACAAGAGAAGCTTTCTTT
cdr3_aa: CASSSTREAFF
j_call: TRBJ1-1
v_call: TRBV12-3/TRBV12-4
clone_size: .
d_call: .
cdr3_length: 11

cdr3_nt: TGTGCCAGCAGTTGGTCCCTCGGGGGGCGGAATTCACCCCTCCACTTT
cdr3_aa: CASSWSLGGRNSPLHF
j_call: TRBJ1-6
v_call: TRBV2
clone_size: once
d_call: .
cdr3_length: 16

cdr3_nt: TGTGCCAGTAGTCCGGACAGGGTCTACGGTAATGAAAAACTGTTTTTT
cdr3_aa: CASSPDRVYGNEKLFF
j_call: TRBJ1-4
v_call: TRBV19
clone_size: .
d_call: TRBD1
cdr3_length: 16

cdr3_nt: TGTGCCTTTTCGTTCAGGGGACGGGATGAGCAGTTCTTC
cdr3_aa: CAFSFRGRDEQFF
j_call: TRBJ2-1
v_call: TRBV19
clone_size: .
d_call: .
cdr3_length: 13

cdr3_nt: TGTGCCAGCAGCTTGGGAGCGGGGGGGATGTTCACCGGGGAGCTGTTTTTT
cdr3_aa: CASSLGAGGMFTGELFF
j_call: TRBJ2-2
v_call: TRBV5-4
clone_size: .
d_call: TRBD2
cdr3_length: 17

cdr3_nt: TGCGCCAGCCGGGAGGGGCAAGCCGGGGAGCTGTTTTTT
cdr3_aa: CASREGQAGELFF
j_call: TRBJ2-2
v_call: TRBV5-1
clone_size: .
d_call: TRBD2
cdr3_length: 13

cdr3_nt: TGTGCTAGTGGTTTGGTAATAACCGGGGGGGCTAGCACAGATACGCAGTATTTT
cdr3_aa: CASGLVITGGASTDTQYF
j_call: TRBJ2-3
v_call: TRBV12-5
clone_size: .
d_call: TRBD2
cdr3_length: 18

cdr3_nt: TGTGCCAGCAGCTTAGCAGGGAGACTGAACACTGAAGCTTTCTTT
cdr3_aa: CASSLAGRLNTEAFF
j_call: TRBJ1-1
v_call: TRBV7-9
clone_size: .
d_call: .
cdr3_length: 15

cdr3_nt: TGCGCCAGCAGCCAAGATTTGGCGGCGTCGAACACTGAAGCTTTCTTT
cdr3_aa: CASSQDLAASNTEAFF
j_call: TRBJ1-1
v_call: TRBV4-3
clone_size: .
d_call: .
cdr3_length: 16

cdr3_nt: TGTGCCACCTACTTTGGCACTGAAGCTTTCTTT
cdr3_aa: CATYFGTEAFF
j_call: TRBJ1-1
v_call: TRBV27
clone_size: .
d_call: .
cdr3_length: 11

cdr3_nt: TGTGCCAGCAGCTCCCGCTCCTACAATGAGCAGTTCTTC
cdr3_aa: CASSSRSYNEQFF
j_call: TRBJ2-1
v_call: TRBV7-2
clone_size: few
d_call: .
cdr3_length: 13

cdr3_nt: TGTGCCAGCCGTGTTACTAACTATGGCTACACCTTC
cdr3_aa: CASRVTNYGYTF
j_call: TRBJ1-2
v_call: TRBV2
clone_size: .
d_call: .
cdr3_length: 12

cdr3_nt: TGTGCCAGCAGCTTTAGACCCCGGGATGAGCAGTTCTTC
cdr3_aa: CASSFRPRDEQFF
j_call: TRBJ2-1
v_call: TRBV7-3
clone_size: .
d_call: .
cdr3_length: 13

cdr3_nt: TGTGCCAGTAGTGTACAGGCCGTCTATAGCAATCAGCCCCAGCATTTT
cdr3_aa: CASSVQAVYSNQPQHF
j_call: TRBJ1-5
v_call: TRBV19
clone_size: .
d_call: .
cdr3_length: 16

cdr3_nt: TGTGCCAGCAGCCAAGGGTCGGGAGGGACCTGGAACACTGAAGCTTTCTTT
cdr3_aa: CASSQGSGGTWNTEAFF
j_call: TRBJ1-1
v_call: TRBV4-2
clone_size: .
d_call: .
cdr3_length: 17

cdr3_nt: TGCGCCAGCAGCCCGCCCGGGACAGGGGCGGGAGATACGCAGTATTTT
cdr3_aa: CASSPPGTGAGDTQYF
j_call: TRBJ2-3
v_call: TRBV5-1
clone_size: .
d_call: TRBD1
cdr3_length: 16

cdr3_nt: TGTGCCATCAGTGAGCCTGGGAGGACAGGGGCCAATGAGCAGTTCTTC
cdr3_aa: CAISEPGRTGANEQFF
j_call: TRBJ2-1
v_call: TRBV10-3
clone_size: .
d_call: TRBD1
cdr3_length: 16

cdr3_nt: TGTGCCACCAGCAGATCTTTCGTGACAGAAATTAATTCACCCCTCCACTTT
cdr3_aa: CATSRSFVTEINSPLHF
j_call: TRBJ1-6
v_call: TRBV15
clone_size: .
d_call: .
cdr3_length: 17

cdr3_nt: TGTGCCAGCGGCACCGGGATTAACACTGAAGCTTTCTTT
cdr3_aa: CASGTGINTEAFF
j_call: TRBJ1-1
v_call: TRBV6-5
clone_size: .
d_call: .
cdr3_length: 13

cdr3_nt: TGCGCCAGCAGCCAAGGATCCCGAACGAGGTATGGCTACACCTTC
cdr3_aa: CASSQGSRTRYGYTF
j_call: TRBJ1-2
v_call: TRBV4-1
clone_size: .
d_call: .
cdr3_length: 15

cdr3_nt: TGTGCCAGCAGTTATAATAGCAATCAGCCCCAGCATTTT
cdr3_aa: CASSYNSNQPQHF
j_call: TRBJ1-5
v_call: TRBV6-5
clone_size: .
d_call: .
cdr3_length: 13

cdr3_nt: TGCGCCAGCAGCCTCTTGGGCGGGGGTAAGACCTACAATGAGCAGTTCTTC
cdr3_aa: CASSLLGGGKTYNEQFF
j_call: TRBJ2-1
v_call: TRBV5-1
clone_size: .
d_call: TRBD2
cdr3_length: 17

cdr3_nt: TGTGCCAGCAGTTCACTATCGGAGACAGGGGCCAACAATGAGCAGTTCTTC
cdr3_aa: CASSSLSETGANNEQFF
j_call: TRBJ2-1
v_call: TRBV28
clone_size: .
d_call: TRBD1
cdr3_length: 17

cdr3_nt: TGTGCCAGCAGTCCTCGACTAAACAGGGAGACAGACACTGAAGCTTTCTTT
cdr3_aa: CASSPRLNRETDTEAFF
j_call: TRBJ1-1
v_call: TRBV14
clone_size: .
d_call: .
cdr3_length: 17

cdr3_nt: TGTGCCAGCAGCCTAGTTGTGTCGCGGGGCTACACCTTC
cdr3_aa: CASSLVVSRGYTF
j_call: TRBJ1-2
v_call: TRBV5-6
clone_size: .
d_call: .
cdr3_length: 13

cdr3_nt: TGTGCCAGTAGTATAGCTGGCAGGGAGGGAGATACGCAGTATTTT
cdr3_aa: CASSIAGREGDTQYF
j_call: TRBJ2-3
v_call: TRBV19
clone_size: .
d_call: TRBD2
cdr3_length: 15

cdr3_nt: TGTGCCTGGAGTGTCACGGAGAGCGGCAATCAGCCCCAGCATTTT
cdr3_aa: CAWSVTESGNQPQHF
j_call: TRBJ1-5
v_call: TRBV30
clone_size: .
d_call: .
cdr3_length: 15

cdr3_nt: TGTGCCAGCAGTCGGGCGGGACAGAGCAATCAGCCCCAGCATTTT
cdr3_aa: CASSRAGQSNQPQHF
j_call: TRBJ1-5
v_call: TRBV6-5
clone_size: once
d_call: TRBD1
cdr3_length: 15

cdr3_nt: TGTGCCCGATACATGGGGGCCTCCACTCCCAATGGCTACACCTTC
cdr3_aa: CARYMGASTPNGYTF
j_call: TRBJ1-2
v_call: TRBV2
clone_size: .
d_call: .
cdr3_length: 15

cdr3_nt: TGTGCCAGTAGTATCGGGACAGGGATGGACACCGGGGAGCTGTTTTTT
cdr3_aa: CASSIGTGMDTGELFF
j_call: TRBJ2-2
v_call: TRBV19
clone_size: .
d_call: TRBD1
cdr3_length: 16

cdr3_nt: TGTGCCAGCAGGACTAGCGGGGGCCCCGGGACCGGGGAGCTGTTTTTT
cdr3_aa: CASRTSGGPGTGELFF
j_call: TRBJ2-2
v_call: TRBV28
clone_size: .
d_call: TRBD2
cdr3_length: 16

cdr3_nt: TGTGCCAGCAGCCAACGTCCGGGACAGCCGACGGGGTACGAGCAGTACTTC
cdr3_aa: CASSQRPGQPTGYEQYF
j_call: TRBJ2-7
v_call: TRBV14
clone_size: .
d_call: TRBD1
cdr3_length: 17

cdr3_nt: TGTGCAAGTCGCTTAGCGGTCTTAGGGGGAAACTCTGGGGCCAACGTCCTGACTTTC
cdr3_aa: CASRLAVLGGNSGANVLTF
j_call: TRBJ2-6
v_call: TRBV12-2
clone_size: .
d_call: .
cdr3_length: 19

cdr3_nt: TGTGCCATCAGATTCGGGACTAGCGACGAGCAGTACTTC
cdr3_aa: CAIRFGTSDEQYF
j_call: TRBJ2-7
v_call: TRBV10-3
clone_size: .
d_call: TRBD2
cdr3_length: 13

cdr3_nt: TGTGCCAGCAGCTTGGACTCCCGCACAGATACGCAGTATTTT
cdr3_aa: CASSLDSRTDTQYF
j_call: TRBJ2-3
v_call: TRBV13
clone_size: .
d_call: .
cdr3_length: 14

cdr3_nt: TGTGCCAGCAGTGAAGGGGGGGAACTGTTTTTT
cdr3_aa: CASSEGGELFF
j_call: TRBJ1-4
v_call: TRBV6-1
clone_size: .
d_call: .
cdr3_length: 11

cdr3_nt: TGTGCCAGCAGCTTGAGGGGTAACTATGGCTACACCTTC
cdr3_aa: CASSLRGNYGYTF
j_call: TRBJ1-2
v_call: TRBV5-4
clone_size: .
d_call: .
cdr3_length: 13

cdr3_nt: TGCGCCAGCAGCCCGGGACAGGGGTTCGTTGATGAGCAGTTCTTC
cdr3_aa: CASSPGQGFVDEQFF
j_call: TRBJ2-1
v_call: TRBV5-1
clone_size: .
d_call: TRBD1
cdr3_length: 15

cdr3_nt: TGCGCCAGCAGCCCCGGACAGGGGGACTATGGCTACACCTTC
cdr3_aa: CASSPGQGDYGYTF
j_call: TRBJ1-2
v_call: TRBV4-3
clone_size: few
d_call: TRBD1
cdr3_length: 14

cdr3_nt: TGTGCCAGCAGCTTATACAGGGGGAACACTGAAGCTTTCTTT
cdr3_aa: CASSLYRGNTEAFF
j_call: TRBJ1-1
v_call: TRBV5-5
clone_size: .
d_call: TRBD1
cdr3_length: 14

cdr3_nt: TGTGCCAGCAGTTTATCGGGGGGCTCCTACGAGCAGTACTTC
cdr3_aa: CASSLSGGSYEQYF
j_call: TRBJ2-7
v_call: TRBV27
clone_size: .
d_call: .
cdr3_length: 14

cdr3_nt: TGTGCCAGCAGCTTATGGGACAGGGGGCGGTTAGAGACCCAGTACTTC
cdr3_aa: CASSLWDRGRLETQYF
j_call: TRBJ2-5
v_call: TRBV7-6
clone_size: .
d_call: TRBD1
cdr3_length: 16

cdr3_nt: TGCGCCAGCAGCTTGAACACCTACACTGAAGCTTTCTTT
cdr3_aa: CASSLNTYTEAFF
j_call: TRBJ1-1
v_call: TRBV5-1
clone_size: .
d_call: .
cdr3_length: 13

cdr3_nt: TGTGCCAGCTTGAATAGCTTGACCTCTGGAAACACCATATATTTT
cdr3_aa: CASLNSLTSGNTIYF
j_call: TRBJ1-3
v_call: TRBV6-7
clone_size: .
d_call: .
cdr3_length: 15

cdr3_nt: TGTGCCAGCAGCCCTCTAGCGGGGGGATACACCGGGGAGCTGTTTTTT
cdr3_aa: CASSPLAGGYTGELFF
j_call: TRBJ2-2
v_call: TRBV9
clone_size: .
d_call: TRBD2
cdr3_length: 16

cdr3_nt: TGTGCCAGCAGCAGGACAGGGACGAACACCGGGGAGCTGTTTTTT
cdr3_aa: CASSRTGTNTGELFF
j_call: TRBJ2-2
v_call: TRBV11-2
clone_size: .
d_call: TRBD1
cdr3_length: 15

cdr3_nt: TGTGCCAGTAGTGCCCTGGGCAGGGACACCGGGGAGCTGTTTTTT
cdr3_aa: CASSALGRDTGELFF
j_call: TRBJ2-2
v_call: TRBV19
clone_size: .
d_call: .
cdr3_length: 15

cdr3_nt: TGTGCCACCCGGGCGGGGCCGAACACTGAAGCTTTCTTT
cdr3_aa: CATRAGPNTEAFF
j_call: TRBJ1-1
v_call: TRBV19
clone_size: .
d_call: .
cdr3_length: 13